A selection of T cell receptor beta chains follows, all from one sample in a study of cytomegalovirus exposure and HLA in healthy donors. Repertoires were generated with immunoSEQ multiplex PCR, while TCRdb's copy carries only in-frame clones and drops some. The repertoire includes 150,000 to 200,000 clones, 55% to 80% of them detected once, and 4% to 5.5% sits in the top ten. Sequenced sample: PBMCs. Receptors were obtained from a woman between 18 and 30 years old in good health and CMV-seropositive. The conserved cysteine and the conserved F or W are not part of the CDR3 here. Each record gives: clone size, V gene, J gene, CDR3 protein. Size is stated for part of the rows, as once, few or many counts, or as a class when the clone is expanded.

.	TRBV27	TRBJ2-1	ASSFGTRNEQF
.	TRBV5-1	TRBJ2-1	ASSSQTGLGYNEQF
.	TRBV25-1	TRBJ1-1	ASSGNTANTEAF
.	TRBV7-2	TRBJ1-4	ASSLSSEESNEKLF
.	TRBV25-1	TRBJ2-5	ASSEYRGTGGGETQY
once	TRBV5-5	TRBJ1-5	ASSIDRSSLPQH
few	TRBV10-3	TRBJ1-4	AISDYGTGSRLGEKLF
.	TRBV30	TRBJ2-5	AWTRRRETQY
few	TRBV29-1	TRBJ2-1	SHIFGSEGEQF
.	TRBV5-1	TRBJ1-4	ASSLTDGGREKLF
.	TRBV4-1	TRBJ2-5	ASSEAGGLGGPETQY
.	TRBV10-3	TRBJ2-2	AISAANTGELF
.	TRBV5-1	TRBJ1-1	ASSFSDMRNTEAF
.	TRBV28	TRBJ1-1	ASNPAGGLNTEAF
.	TRBV5-1	TRBJ1-6	ASSTGTGGSPLH
.	TRBV5-1	TRBJ1-1	ASHEGTNTEAF
few	TRBV2	TRBJ2-5	ASSDPAGGGQETQY
.	TRBV7-2	TRBJ2-2	ASSLAQQGAGGELF
few	TRBV27	TRBJ2-7	ASSPVMAGYEQY
.	TRBV29-1	TRBJ1-1	SVDASGANTEAF
.	TRBV2	TRBJ1-1	ASLSGGRVVMNTEAF
.	TRBV21-1	TRBJ2-1	ASSNDISGSPYNEQF
few	TRBV7-6	TRBJ2-3	ASSLRGGTDTQY
.	TRBV7-8	TRBJ1-2	ASSPIFTGDYGYT
few	TRBV4-3	TRBJ1-6	ASSRETGVPNSPLH
.	TRBV4-1	TRBJ2-3	ASSQDRFSWDTQY
.	TRBV9	TRBJ1-2	ASSDTPTGAYGYT
.	TRBV27	TRBJ1-1	ATAHNEDTEAF
.	TRBV18	TRBJ1-1	ASSPFRDEAF
.	TRBV4-1	TRBJ2-2	ASSQIRVEREFSFRTGELF
.	TRBV19	TRBJ2-5	ASSIDRGEQETQY